This is a list of T cell receptor beta chains from one sample in a study of blood T cells in healthy people across ages. One entry per CDR3 protein, called by TCRdb with MiXCR from the 5' RACE reads. This table has roughly 2 million distinct CDR3 sequences, less than 50% appearing once. Material: blood. All receptors come from a woman in her thirties or forties in good health. Each CDR3 is given without its conserved first and last residue.

j_gene | v_gene | CDR3aa
TRBJ1-1 | TRBV15 | ATSRDRSLNTEAF
TRBJ2-1 | TRBV15 | ATNREKGRDRQIPYNEQF
TRBJ1-5 | TRBV28 | ASSFAGTGGQPQH
TRBJ2-1 | TRBV4-1 | ASSQGGLAGNEQF
TRBJ2-7 | TRBV7-2 | ASSSYFGTETYEQY
TRBJ1-5 | TRBV15 | ATSKPTESNQPQH
TRBJ2-5 | TRBV20-1 | SASFQDLGQY
TRBJ2-3 | TRBV7-9 | ASSLTQVRTDTQY
TRBJ2-7 | TRBV7-2 | ASSLKVLGYEQY
TRBJ2-3 | TRBV5-1 | ASSSQDPTDTQY
TRBJ2-7 | TRBV20-1 | SATGGRGYEQY
TRBJ1-2 | TRBV7-9 | ASSLAGTRAGYT
TRBJ1-2 | TRBV4-2 | ASSQVQGARYGYT
TRBJ1-4 | TRBV6-5 | ASSYSNMRGDEKLF
- | TRBV29-1 | SVEEGEQY
TRBJ2-5 | TRBV4-3 | ASSPSEDQETQY
TRBJ2-3 | TRBV4-2 | ASSQEMGRGTDTQY
TRBJ2-6 | TRBV10-3 | AISDSGTGANVLT
TRBJ2-1 | TRBV13 | ASSSGLAGGVSF
TRBJ1-2 | TRBV29-1 | SVARAQGARGYT
TRBJ2-3 | TRBV6-2/TRBV6-3 | ASRRSREDTQY
TRBJ2-3 | TRBV5-1 | ASSLSGLASTDTQY
TRBJ2-7 | TRBV6-1 | ASSEAQGVVYEQY
- | TRBV10-3 | ATAGTEVREQY
TRBJ1-1 | TRBV29-1 | SVDDLWDRENTEAF
TRBJ1-4 | TRBV7-2 | ASSLGRVNEKLF
TRBJ2-1 | TRBV5-6 | ASSLVALQSSYNEQF
TRBJ2-3 | TRBV6-5 | ASSYTHRRGDTDTQY
TRBJ1-6 | TRBV13 | ASSLGGQSNSPLH
TRBJ2-7 | TRBV7-9 | ASSYAGVYEQY
TRBJ2-4 | TRBV20-1 | SARVGGGNIQY
TRBJ2-7 | TRBV14 | ASSQGVGFLLGEQY
TRBJ2-1 | TRBV7-9 | ASSPNPGSDGARNEQL
TRBJ2-1 | TRBV20-1 | SPHGTSGTYNEQF
TRBJ2-4 | TRBV6-5 | ASSTLLGGEIAKNIQY
TRBJ2-5 | TRBV6-5 | ANSYTAFLKETQY
TRBJ1-2 | TRBV20-1 | SARDYGSYGYT
TRBJ2-5 | TRBV20-1 | SALRGGETQY
TRBJ2-1 | TRBV7-2 | ASSPGQGYGNEQF
TRBJ2-2 | TRBV4-1 | ASSQGPPRGSNTGELF
TRBJ2-7 | TRBV28 | ASSGGDRGTAYEQY
TRBJ1-1 | TRBV7-9 | ASSHPTGGGTEAF
TRBJ2-1 | TRBV28 | ASSPLGGTTYNEQF
TRBJ2-3 | TRBV21-1 | ASSTTATDRGGDTQY
TRBJ2-7 | TRBV7-6 | ASSLFPPKEGRRYEQY